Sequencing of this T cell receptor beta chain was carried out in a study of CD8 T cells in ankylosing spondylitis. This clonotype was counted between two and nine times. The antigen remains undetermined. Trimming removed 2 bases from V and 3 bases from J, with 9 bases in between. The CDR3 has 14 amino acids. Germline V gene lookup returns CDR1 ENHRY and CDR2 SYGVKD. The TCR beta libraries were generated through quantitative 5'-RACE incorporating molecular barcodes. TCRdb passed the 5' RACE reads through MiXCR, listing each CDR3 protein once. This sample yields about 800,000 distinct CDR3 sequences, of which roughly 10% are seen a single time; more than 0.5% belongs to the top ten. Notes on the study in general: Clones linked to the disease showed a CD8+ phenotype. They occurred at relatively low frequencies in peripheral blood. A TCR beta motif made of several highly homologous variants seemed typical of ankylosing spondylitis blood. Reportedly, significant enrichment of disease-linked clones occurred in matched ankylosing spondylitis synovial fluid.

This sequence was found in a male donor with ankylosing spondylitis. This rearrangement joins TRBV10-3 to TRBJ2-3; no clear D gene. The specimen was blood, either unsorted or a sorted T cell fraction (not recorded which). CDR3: CAISEGLGTDTQYF. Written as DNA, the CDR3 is TGTGCCATCAGTGAGGGTCTAGGGACAGATACGCAGTATTTT.